This record concerns one T cell receptor (beta chain) sequence. This sample stems from a study of human CD8 memory T cell subsets. Libraries targeted TCR beta using 5' RACE with UMIs. With the 5' RACE reads reprocessed, TCRdb shows one record per CDR3 protein and no DNA. The table lists about 10,000 distinct CDR3 sequences, with roughly 20% in the top ten. The CDR3 covers 13 residues. The V gene's germline CDR1 is SQVTM and CDR2 ANQGSEA. In the study, stem-like memory CD8+ T cells, referred to as TSTEM, were defined as cells that were CCR7+ PD-1- TIGIT-. The clonotype was recovered from a human donor in good health. J is TRBJ2-3 and V is TRBV29-1; TCRdb lists TRBD2, though no DNA is available to test this call. Sequencing input: CD8+ stem-like memory T cells (TSCM and TCM) sorted from PBMCs. This sample's subset: stem-like memory CD8 T cells (TSTEM), CCR7+ PD-1- TIGIT-. The CDR3 reads CSVFGGSADTQYF.